This TCR beta chain is drawn from a study of shared clonotypes between healthy human individuals. The CDR3 sequence is 13 residues long. Germline assignment: CDR1 MNHEY and CDR2 SVGAGI. With 6 bases removed from V and 6 bases from J, the gap between germline ends came to 13 bases. About this clone: Its antigen remains unidentified.

Study observations and caveats: Sequencing depth was expected to affect clonotype sharing among donors. Enrolling few donors narrowed the genetic and exposure-history diversity that was represented.

Healthy HIV-negative adults without recent acute infections or vaccinations served as donors. TCRdb's copy holds only in-frame clones and misses some; the assay was immunoSEQ multiplex PCR. The table shows 2 million to 2.5 million clones, with over 90% occurring only once. The chain links TRBV6-5 to TRBJ2-3; perhaps D is TRBD1 or TRBD2 (5 bases each). The source of this sequence is a man between 18 and 29 years old in good health. Some clones in this sample may be carry-over from other donors' samples. Sequencing was done on a sample of naive CD4+ T cells from PBMCs. Stated subset: CD45RA+ positively selected. The CDR3, as DNA: TGTGCCAGCAGGGGACCCGCGAGGGATACGCAGTATTTT. Translated: CASRGPARDTQYF.